This T cell receptor (beta chain) was sequenced during a study of shared clonotypes between healthy human individuals. A CD45RA+ naive subset and a CD45RA-negative memory subset were split from CD4+ cells. Assay used: immunoSEQ multiplex PCR; TCRdb lists only in-frame clones, some missing. Of some 1 million clones detected, approximately 68% appear once; the ten largest clones hold about 1.5%. Broader study findings: The authors sampled blood alone, and tissue repertoires likely differ. Clonotypes which were not shared had lower generation probabilities than clonotypes that all four donors shared.

The CDR3 has 13 amino acids. Germline CDR1 is MNHEY and CDR2 is SVGAGI. The germline V and J ends were trimmed by 5 bases and 1 base, with 8 bases remaining between them. Turning to this clone: Its antigen is as yet unknown.

The sequenced sample consisted of memory CD4+ T cells sorted from blood. Subset of the sample: CD45RA-negative fraction. This TCR came from a man aged 18 to 29 in good health. The gene calls are TRBV6-5 and TRBJ1-1; D unclear. This CDR3 reads CASSRDTNTEAFF. Here the CDR3 DNA reads TGTGCCAGCAGTCGCGACACGAACACTGAAGCTTTCTTT.